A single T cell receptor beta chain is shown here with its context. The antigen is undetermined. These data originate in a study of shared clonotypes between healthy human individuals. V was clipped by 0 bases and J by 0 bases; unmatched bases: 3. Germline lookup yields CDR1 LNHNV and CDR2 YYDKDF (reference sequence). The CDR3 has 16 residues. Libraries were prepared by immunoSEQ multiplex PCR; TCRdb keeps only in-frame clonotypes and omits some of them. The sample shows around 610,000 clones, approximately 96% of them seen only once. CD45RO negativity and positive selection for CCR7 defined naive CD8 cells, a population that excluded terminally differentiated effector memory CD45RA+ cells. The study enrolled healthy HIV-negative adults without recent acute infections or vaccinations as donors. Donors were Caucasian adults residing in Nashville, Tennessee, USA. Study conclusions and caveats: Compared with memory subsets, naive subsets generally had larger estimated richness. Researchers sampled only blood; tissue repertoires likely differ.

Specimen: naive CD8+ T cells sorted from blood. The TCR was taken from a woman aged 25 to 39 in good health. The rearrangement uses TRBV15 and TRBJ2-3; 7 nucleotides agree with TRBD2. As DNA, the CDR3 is TGTGCCACCAGCAGAGATCTAGCGGAGAGCACAGATACGCAGTATTTT. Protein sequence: CATSRDLAESTDTQYF.